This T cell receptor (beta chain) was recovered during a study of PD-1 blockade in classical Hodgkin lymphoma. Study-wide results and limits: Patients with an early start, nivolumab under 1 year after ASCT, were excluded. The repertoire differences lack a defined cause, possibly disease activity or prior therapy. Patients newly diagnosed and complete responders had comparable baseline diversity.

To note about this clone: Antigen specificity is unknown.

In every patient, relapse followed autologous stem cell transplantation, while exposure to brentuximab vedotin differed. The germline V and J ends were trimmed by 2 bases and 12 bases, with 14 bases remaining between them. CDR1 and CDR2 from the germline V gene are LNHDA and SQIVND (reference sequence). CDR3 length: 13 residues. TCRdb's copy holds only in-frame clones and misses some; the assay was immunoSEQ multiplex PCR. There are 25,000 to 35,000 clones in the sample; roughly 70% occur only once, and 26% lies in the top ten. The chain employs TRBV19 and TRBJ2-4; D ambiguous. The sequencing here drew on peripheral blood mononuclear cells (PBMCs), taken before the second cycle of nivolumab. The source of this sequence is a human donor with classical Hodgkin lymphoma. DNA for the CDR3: TGTGCCAGTAGTATACTAGACACGGGCGCTCAGTACTTC. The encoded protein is CASSILDTGAQYF.